This T cell receptor beta chain was recovered during a study of beta chain features in type 1 diabetes. Study information: Age and gender were similar between patients and healthy donors, as were cell yields. Regarding the study as a whole: In patients and controls equally, PCR might favor templates that are shorter. Patients with type 1 diabetes carried fewer insertions and had more deletions at their VDJ junctions.

The authors reverse transcribed all of the isolated RNA, so sequencing captured expressed TCRB transcripts. The table came from immunoSEQ multiplex PCR; TCRdb's copy has only in-frame clones and leaves some out. Here the sample spans about 150,000 clones, about 10% being singletons. This clone was recorded a few times. What it binds is unknown. V shed 6 bases and J 3 bases; nucleotides not matched to a gene: 12. The CDR3 is 16 residues long. Looked up from germline, CDR1 is SEHNR and CDR2 is FQNEAQ (reference sequence). Without exception, sorted populations had purity beyond 98%. The chain has TRBV7-9 and TRBJ2-3; 7 bases are shared with TRBD1. The origin of this receptor is a man in his late teens or twenties in good health. Sequencing used naive CD4+ T cells from blood. The CDR3 nucleotides read TGTGCCAGCAGTTCTACAGACAGGGTAGTTACAGATACGCAGTATTTT. Translated: CASSSTDRVVTDTQYF.